The 7 T cell receptor beta chains in this list originate from one sample, sequenced in a study of T-cell memory formation after mild COVID-19. One entry per CDR3 protein results from TCRdb running MiXCR on the 5' RACE reads. The sample includes around 340,000 distinct CDR3 sequences, more than 15% of them seen just once. Sequenced material: PBMCs or a T cell subset sorted from them (not recorded which). The source of these receptors is a man younger than 30 who had mild COVID-19 (a few samples of this study predate the infection). Cell type and time point are not known.

The chain has TRBV5-1 and TRBJ2-1; D is perhaps TRBD1 (6 bases). Germline CDR1 SGHRS, CDR2 YFSETQ. This CDR3 comprises 14 residues. Trimming took 1 base from V and 10 from J, leaving 15 bases between them. The CDR3 loop is CASSLPTGSGEQFF. The CDR3 region has the DNA TGCGCCAGCAGCTTGCCTACAGGGTCAGGAGAGCAGTTCTTC.

The rearrangement links TRBV14 to TRBJ1-4; no firm D call. CDR1 and CDR2 (germline): SGHDN, FVKESK. This CDR3 contains 12 residues. V lost 1 base and J 8 bases, leaving 5 bases between the germline ends. CDR3 bases: TGTGCCAGCAGCCAAGTTAGCGAAAAACTGTTTTTT. Its translation: CASSQVSEKLFF.

The V and J genes are TRBV27 and TRBJ2-2, with 8 bases fitting TRBD1. The CDR3 runs to 16 residues. V lost 6 bases and J lost 3; bases outside the gene matches: 9. Germline V gene sequence: CDR1 MNHEY, CDR2 SMNVEV (reference sequence). The CDR3 reads CASSWGMDRDTGELFF. DNA for the CDR3: TGTGCCAGCAGCTGGGGGATGGACAGGGACACCGGGGAGCTGTTTTTT.

A few counts support this clonotype. Here the CDR3 reads CASSWGLAGGPGGETQYF. The CDR3 DNA reads as TGTGCCAGCAGCTGGGGCCTAGCGGGGGGCCCCGGTGGCGAGACCCAGTACTTC. The chain uses TRBV3-1 and TRBJ2-5; 11 bases map to TRBD2. Germline V gene data show CDR1 as LGHDT and CDR2 as YNNKEL (reference sequence). This CDR3 has 18 residues. V lost 5 bases to trimming and J lost 5 bases; unmatched junction nucleotides: 16.

The J gene is TRBJ1-1, the V gene TRBV5-1; D unclear. Germline CDR1 reads SGHRS; CDR2 reads YFSETQ. Between the trimmed V and J ends, which lost 4 bases and 1 base, there was a span of 11 bases. The CDR3 covers 14 residues. As DNA, the CDR3 is TGCGCCAGCAGCGTAGGAGCGTCGAACACTGAAGCTTTCTTT. Its translation is CASSVGASNTEAFF.

CDR3 sequence reads: CASRPGISDYGYTF. The CDR3 DNA sequence: TGTGCCAGCAGGCCAGGAATTTCGGACTATGGCTACACCTTC. The rearrangement joins TRBV28 to TRBJ1-2; D gene ambiguous. Trimming shortened V by 6 bases and J by 3 bases, and 14 bases separated the two germline ends. The CDR3 length is 14 residues. The germline gives CDR1 MDHEN, CDR2 SYDVKM.

This clonotype was seen more than once but under ten times. The chain uses TRBV28 and TRBJ1-2; unclear D gene. Germline V lookup: CDR1 MDHEN, CDR2 SYDVKM. The CDR3 is 11 residues long. The germline V and J ends were trimmed by 11 bases and 4 bases, with 11 bases remaining between them. The CDR3 nucleotides are TGTGCCCTCGCGGCGAGCTATGGCTACACCTTC. Protein: CALAASYGYTF.